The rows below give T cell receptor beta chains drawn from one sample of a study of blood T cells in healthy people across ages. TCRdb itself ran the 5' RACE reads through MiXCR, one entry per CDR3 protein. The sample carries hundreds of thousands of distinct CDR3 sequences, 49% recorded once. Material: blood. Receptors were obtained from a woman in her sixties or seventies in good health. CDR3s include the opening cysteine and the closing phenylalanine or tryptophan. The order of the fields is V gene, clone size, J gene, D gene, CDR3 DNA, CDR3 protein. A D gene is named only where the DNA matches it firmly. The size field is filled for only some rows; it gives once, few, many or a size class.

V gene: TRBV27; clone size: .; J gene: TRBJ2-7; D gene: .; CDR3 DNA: TGTGCCAGCAGAGGAACCCCCTACGAGCAGTACTTC; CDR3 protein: CASRGTPYEQYF
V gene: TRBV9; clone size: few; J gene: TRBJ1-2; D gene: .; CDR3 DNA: TGTGCCAGCAGCAAAGACATACTATCGAACTATGGCTACACCTTC; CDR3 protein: CASSKDILSNYGYTF
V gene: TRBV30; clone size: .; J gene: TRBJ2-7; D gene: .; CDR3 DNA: TGTGCCTGGAGTGTGGCGGACTACGAGCAGTACTTC; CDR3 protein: CAWSVADYEQYF
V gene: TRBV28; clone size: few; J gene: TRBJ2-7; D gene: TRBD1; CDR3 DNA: TGTGCCAGCAGTGCCCGACAGGGGAGTTACCACGAGCAGTACTTC; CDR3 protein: CASSARQGSYHEQYF
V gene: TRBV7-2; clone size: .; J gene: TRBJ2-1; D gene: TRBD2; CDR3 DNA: TGTGCCAGCAGCTTAGGGGGGAGGGCCTCCTACAATGAGCAGTTCTTC; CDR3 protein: CASSLGGRASYNEQFF
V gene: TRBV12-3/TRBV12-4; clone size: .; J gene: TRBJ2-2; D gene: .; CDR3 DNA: TGTGCCAGCAGTTTATCCCCCCCGAGAGGAGTCGGGGAGCTGTTTTTT; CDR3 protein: CASSLSPPRGVGELFF
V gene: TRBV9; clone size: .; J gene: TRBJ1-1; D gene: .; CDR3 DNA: TGTGCCAGCAGCCCGGCCAGGGACCACACTGAAGCTTTCTTT; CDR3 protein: CASSPARDHTEAFF
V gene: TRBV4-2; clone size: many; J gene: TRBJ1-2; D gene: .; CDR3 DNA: TGTGCCAGCAGCCAAGTGTCACAAACTAACTATGGCTACACCTTC; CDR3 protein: CASSQVSQTNYGYTF
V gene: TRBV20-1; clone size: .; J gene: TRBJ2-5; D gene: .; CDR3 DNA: TGCAGTGCCACCCAGGGGACTACCCCCGGGGAGACCCAGTACTTC; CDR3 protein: CSATQGTTPGETQYF
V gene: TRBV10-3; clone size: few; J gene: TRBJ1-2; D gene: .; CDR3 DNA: TGTGCCATCAGTGAATCCGCCTTGTATGGCTACACCTTC; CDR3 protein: CAISESALYGYTF
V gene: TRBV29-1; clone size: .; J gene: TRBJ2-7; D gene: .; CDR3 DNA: TGCAGCGCCGATACAGGGATTAACGAGCAGTACTTC; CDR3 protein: CSADTGINEQYF
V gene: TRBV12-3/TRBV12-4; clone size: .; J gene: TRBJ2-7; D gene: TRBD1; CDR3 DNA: TGTGCCGGCAGTGCCGGGACAGGGGGTCGGGAGCAGTACTTC; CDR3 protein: CAGSAGTGGREQYF
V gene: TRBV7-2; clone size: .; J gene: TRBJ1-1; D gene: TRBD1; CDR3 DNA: TGTGCCAGCAGAAGAGACAGGGGAACGTACACTGAAGCTTTCTTT; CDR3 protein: CASRRDRGTYTEAFF
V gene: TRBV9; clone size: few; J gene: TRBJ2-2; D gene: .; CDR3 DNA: TGTGCCAGCAGCGTAAGAAGCGGCCGCGCGAACACCGGGGAGCTGTTTTTT; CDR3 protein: CASSVRSGRANTGELFF
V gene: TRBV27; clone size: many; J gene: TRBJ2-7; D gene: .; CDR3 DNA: TGTGCCAGCAGCTCCTACTACGAGCAGTACTTC; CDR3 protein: CASSSYYEQYF
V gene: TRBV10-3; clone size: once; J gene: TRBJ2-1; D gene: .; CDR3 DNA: TGTGCCATCAGTGTCCGGTCCAGGGGAGACAATGAGCAGTTCTTC; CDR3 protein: CAISVRSRGDNEQFF
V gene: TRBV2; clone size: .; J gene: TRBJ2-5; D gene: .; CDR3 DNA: TGTGCCAGCAGTGACGACAGCCAAGAGACCCAGTACTTC; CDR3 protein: CASSDDSQETQYF
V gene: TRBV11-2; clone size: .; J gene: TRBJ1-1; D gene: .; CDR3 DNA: TGTGCCAGCAGTCGGGCCGGAGGGCGGGACACTGAAGCTTTCTTT; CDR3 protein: CASSRAGGRDTEAFF
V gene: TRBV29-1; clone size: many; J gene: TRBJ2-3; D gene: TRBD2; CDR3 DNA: TGCAGCGTCCCTCTAGCGGGGCTCACAGATACGCAGTATTTT; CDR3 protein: CSVPLAGLTDTQYF
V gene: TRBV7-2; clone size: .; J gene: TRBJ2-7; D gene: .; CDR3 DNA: TGTGCCAGCAGCTTGGGTAGGGGCCTAACCTACGAGCAGTACTTC; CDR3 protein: CASSLGRGLTYEQYF
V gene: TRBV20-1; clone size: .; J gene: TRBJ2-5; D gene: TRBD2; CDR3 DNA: TGCAGTGCTCGCCCGACTAGCGGGAGGTATGGGGAGACCCAGTACTTC; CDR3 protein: CSARPTSGRYGETQYF
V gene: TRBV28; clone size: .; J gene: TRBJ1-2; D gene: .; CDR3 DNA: TGTGCCAGCGGTGTAGGGCAGATCTATGGCTACACCTTC; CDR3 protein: CASGVGQIYGYTF
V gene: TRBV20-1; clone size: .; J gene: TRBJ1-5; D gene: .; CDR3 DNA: TGCAGTGCTAGTTGGGCACCCAGCCGTTATAGCAATCAGCCCCAGCATTTT; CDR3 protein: CSASWAPSRYSNQPQHF
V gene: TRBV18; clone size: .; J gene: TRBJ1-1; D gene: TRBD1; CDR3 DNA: TGTGCCAGCTCACCGGGACAGGGCACTGAAGCTTTCTTT; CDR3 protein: CASSPGQGTEAFF
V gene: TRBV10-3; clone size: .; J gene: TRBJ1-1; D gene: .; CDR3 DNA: TGTGCCATCCACAGTGGGGGGTGGACTGAAGCTTTCTTT; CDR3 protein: CAIHSGGWTEAFF
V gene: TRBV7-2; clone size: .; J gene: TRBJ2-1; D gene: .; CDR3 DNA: TGTGCCAGCAGCTTAGTACTGGGACGGGGGTACAATGAGCAGTTCTTC; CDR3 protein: CASSLVLGRGYNEQFF
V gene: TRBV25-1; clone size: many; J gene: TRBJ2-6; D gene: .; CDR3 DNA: TGTGCCAGCAGTGAATCGGGGGCCGCCTCTGGGGCCAACGTCCTGACTTTC; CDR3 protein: CASSESGAASGANVLTF
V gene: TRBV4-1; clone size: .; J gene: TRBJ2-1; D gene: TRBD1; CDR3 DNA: TGCACCAGCAGCCAAGCGGGACAGGGGAACAATGAGCAGTTCTTC; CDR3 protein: CTSSQAGQGNNEQFF
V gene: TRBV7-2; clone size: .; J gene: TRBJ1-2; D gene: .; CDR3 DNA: TGTGCCAGCAGCCCGGAGCCGGCGATTAACTATGGCTACACCTTC; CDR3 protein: CASSPEPAINYGYTF
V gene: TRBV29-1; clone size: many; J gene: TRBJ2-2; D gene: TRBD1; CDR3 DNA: TGCAGCGTTTTCCGGACAGGGGTCACCGGGGAGCTGTTTTTT; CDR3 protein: CSVFRTGVTGELFF
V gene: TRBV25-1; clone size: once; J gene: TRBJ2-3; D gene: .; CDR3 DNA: TGTGCCGCGACTAGCACAGATACGCAGTATTTT; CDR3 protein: CAATSTDTQYF
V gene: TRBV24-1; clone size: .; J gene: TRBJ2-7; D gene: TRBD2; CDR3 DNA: TGTGCCCCCTCAATCGGCCCTAGCGGGAGTAACGAGCAGTACTTC; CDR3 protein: CAPSIGPSGSNEQYF
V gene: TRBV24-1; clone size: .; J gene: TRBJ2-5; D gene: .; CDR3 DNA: TGTGCCACCAGGGGAAACAATGAGCAGTACTTC; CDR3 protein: CATRGNNEQYF
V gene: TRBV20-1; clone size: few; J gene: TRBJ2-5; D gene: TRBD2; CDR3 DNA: TGCAAAACTAGCGGACAAGAGACCCAGTACTTC; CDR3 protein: CKTSGQETQYF
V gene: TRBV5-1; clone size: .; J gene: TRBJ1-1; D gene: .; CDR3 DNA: TGCGCCAGCAGCTCCCGTGGAGGCCCTGAAGCTTTCTTT; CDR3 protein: CASSSRGGPEAFF
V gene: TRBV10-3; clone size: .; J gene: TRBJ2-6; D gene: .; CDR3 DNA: TGTGCCATCGGTTTAACCGGGGACGGTGGCGTCCTGACTTTC; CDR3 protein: CAIGLTGDGGVLTF